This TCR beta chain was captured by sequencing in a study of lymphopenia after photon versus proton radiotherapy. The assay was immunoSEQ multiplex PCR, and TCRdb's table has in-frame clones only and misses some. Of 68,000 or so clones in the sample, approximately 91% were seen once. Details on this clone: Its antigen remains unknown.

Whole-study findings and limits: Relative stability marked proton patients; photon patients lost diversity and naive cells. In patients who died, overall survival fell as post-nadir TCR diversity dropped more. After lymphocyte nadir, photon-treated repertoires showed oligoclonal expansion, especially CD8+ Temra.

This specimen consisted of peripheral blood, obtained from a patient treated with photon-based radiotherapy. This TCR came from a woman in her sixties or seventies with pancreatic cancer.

The CDR3 sequence is CASSPTPEGRDEQFF. The CDR3 DNA is TGCGCCAGCAGCCCTACCCCAGAAGGGCGGGATGAGCAGTTCTTC. The J gene is TRBJ2-1, the V gene TRBV4-3; D is perhaps TRBD2 (5 bases). Germline CDR1 is LGHNA and CDR2 is YSLEER. V dropped 4 bases and J dropped 8 bases, with 18 bases sitting between them. This CDR3 spans 15 amino acids.